One and the same sample provided the 17 T cell receptor beta chains below, sequenced in a study of blood T cell repertoires in COVID-19. Only in-frame clones appear in the TCRdb table, and some are missing; sequencing was by immunoSEQ multiplex PCR. Here the sample spans around 200,000 clones, around 89% being singletons. What was sequenced was PBMCs or T cells enriched from blood (not recorded which). These receptors originate from a man aged 30-40 years who had recovered from COVID-19.

The chain couples TRBV5-1 to TRBJ1-2; D possibly corresponds to TRBD1 (6 bases). This CDR3 has 13 amino acids. Germline V CDR1 and CDR2: SGHRS, YFSETQ. The V gene lost 4 bases and the J gene lost 4 bases, with 11 bases spanning the gap. The CDR3 bases are TGCGCCAGCAGCGGGGCACAGGGCTATGGCTACACCTTC. Amino acids: CASSGAQGYGYTF. The whole variable domain, filled in from reference TRBV5-1 and TRBJ1-2, reads KAGVTQTPRYLIKTRGQQVTLSCSPISGHRSVSWYQQTPGQGLQFLFEYFSETQRNKGNFPGRFSGRQFSNSRSEMNVSTLELGDSALYLCASSGAQGYGYTFGSGTRLTVV.

V gene TRBV24-1 combines with J gene TRBJ2-2; the D gene is possibly TRBD2 (6 bases). The CDR3 is 15 amino acids. V lost 6 bases and J lost 6, with 16 bases in between. The germline gives CDR1 KGHDR, CDR2 SFDVKD. The DNA of the CDR3 is TGTGCCACCAGTCCCTGGAGGGGCCGTTCCGGGGAGCTGTTTTTT. Amino acid sequence: CATSPWRGRSGELFF.

The gene calls are TRBV3-1 (or the pseudogene TRBV3-2) and TRBJ1-2, with D unresolved. V lost 3 bases, J lost 8 bases, and 10 bases lay in between. Germline CDR1 LGHDT, CDR2 YNNKEL (reference sequence). This CDR3 region has 12 residues. The CDR3 DNA reads as TGTGCCAGCAGCCAGACCCCGGGGGGCTACACCTTC. It is translated as CASSQTPGGYTF.

The CDR3: CASSQVEWSNQPQHF. The CDR3 DNA sequence: TGTGCCAGCAGCCAAGTCGAGTGGAGCAATCAGCCCCAGCATTTT. The chain joins TRBV4-2 to TRBJ1-5; D is unclear. Germline loops: CDR1 LGHNA, CDR2 YNFKEQ. The germline V and J ends were trimmed by 1 base and 1 base, with 8 bases remaining between them. The CDR3 has 15 residues.

The chain has TRBV19 and TRBJ1-5; weak D call: TRBD1 (5 bases). Germline assignment: CDR1 LNHDA and CDR2 SQIVND (reference sequence). Trimming stripped 2 bases from V and 2 bases from J, with 10 bases between. This CDR3 has 15 residues. CDR3 nucleotide sequence: TGTGCCAGTAGTATACGGGGGATCGGCAATCAGCCCCAGCATTTT. Encoded protein: CASSIRGIGNQPQHF.

Here the CDR3 DNA reads TGTGCCAGCAGCTTGGGAGCAGATACGCAGTATTTT. Translating gives CASSLGADTQYF. This rearrangement joins TRBV11-2 to TRBJ2-3, with TRBD2 as a possible D gene (5 bases). The CDR3 is 12 residues long. Germline V gene sequence: CDR1 SGHAT, CDR2 FQNNGV. Trimming took 3 bases from V and 4 from J, leaving 5 bases between them.

This rearrangement joins TRBV28 to TRBJ1-5; no clear D gene. The CDR3 is made up of 15 amino acids. V dropped 1 base and J dropped 7 bases, with 14 bases sitting between them. Germline-derived CDR1 and CDR2 are MDHEN and SYDVKM. CDR3 region: CASSLSSSGSQPQHF. DNA for the CDR3: TGTGCCAGCAGTTTATCATCCAGTGGTTCCCAGCCCCAGCATTTT.

This chain links TRBV7-9 with TRBJ2-1; no firm D call. Germline CDR1 is SEHNR and CDR2 is FQNEAQ (reference sequence). The CDR3 runs 14 residues. The germline V and J ends were trimmed by 2 bases and 6 bases, with 11 bases remaining between them. In DNA form, the CDR3 reads TGTGCCAGCAGCTTATCCCCTAGTATCAATGAGCAGTTCTTC. This gives the protein CASSLSPSINEQFF.

The chain carries TRBV3-1 (or the pseudogene TRBV3-2) and TRBJ2-7, with 8 bases fitting TRBD2. This CDR3 spans 13 amino acids. The V gene's germline CDR1 is LGHDT and CDR2 YNNKEL (reference sequence). The junction had 3 bases not matched to a gene; V was cut back by 5 bases and J by 3 bases. The CDR3 region is CASSFGTSYEQYF. The CDR3 region has the DNA TGTGCCAGCAGCTTCGGGACTAGCTACGAGCAGTACTTC.

The genes are TRBV27 and TRBJ2-7, with 7 bases matching TRBD1. Trimming took 5 bases from V and 0 from J; bases not matched to a gene: 13. This CDR3 comprises 17 residues. Germline CDR1 reads MNHEY; CDR2 reads SMNVEV (reference sequence). CDR3 DNA sequence: TGTGCCAGCAGTCCGAATTCCCCGACAGGGAGCTCCTACGAGCAGTACTTC. Translation gives CASSPNSPTGSSYEQYF.

The chain uses TRBV5-1 and TRBJ2-7; 12 bases line up with TRBD2. CDR3 length: 17 residues. After removal of 5 bases from V and 0 bases from J, the junction contained 9 bases not matched to a gene. Germline-derived CDR1 and CDR2 are SGHRS and YFSETQ. DNA of the CDR3: TGCGCCAGCAGTTTAGGACTAGCGGGGCCAAGCTCCTACGAGCAGTACTTC. Encoded protein: CASSLGLAGPSSYEQYF.

This sequence joins TRBV28 and TRBJ2-1, with D perhaps TRBD2 (6 bases). The CDR3 loop spans 16 amino acids. V lost 4 bases and J lost 4, with 17 bases in between. Germline assignment: CDR1 MDHEN and CDR2 SYDVKM. The CDR3 DNA follows: TGTGCCAGCAGTTCCCCAGCGGAGGGCTTATACAATGAGCAGTTCTTC. Its translation is CASSSPAEGLYNEQFF.

The genes are TRBV28 and TRBJ2-7; 10 positions agree with TRBD2. Unmatched junction bases numbered 6, after V lost 1 base and J lost 0 bases. CDR3 length: 17 residues. Germline values: CDR1 MDHEN, CDR2 SYDVKM. The CDR3 DNA follows: TGTGCCAGCAGTTTATTCCCCTCTAGCGGGAGCTCCTACGAGCAGTACTTC. Residues: CASSLFPSSGSSYEQYF. The full variable domain, with the rest looked up from reference TRBV28 and TRBJ2-7, is DVKVTQSSRYLVKRTGEKVFLECVQDMDHENMFWYRQDPGLGLRLIYFSYDVKMKEKGDIPEGYSVSREKKERFSLILESASTNQTSMYLCASSLFPSSGSSYEQYFGPGTRLTVT.

This chain uses TRBV9 with TRBJ1-1; TRBD1 is a possible D gene (6 bases). V lost 4 bases, J lost 0 bases, and 13 bases lay in between. The CDR3 has 15 amino acids. CDR1 is SGDLS and CDR2 is YYNGEE in the germline V gene. The CDR3 DNA follows: TGTGCCAGCAGCCCCGGACAGACCGTGAACACTGAAGCTTTCTTT. Protein sequence: CASSPGQTVNTEAFF.

The chain combines TRBV11-2 with TRBJ2-7, with TRBD1 matching 9 bases. V shed 5 bases, J shed 4 bases, and the junction held 15 bases outside the gene matches. CDR3 size: 17 residues. Germline CDR1 is SGHAT and CDR2 is FQNNGV. This CDR3 is CASSHGPWVDRGYEQYF. CDR3 bases: TGTGCCAGCAGCCACGGGCCGTGGGTAGACAGGGGGTACGAGCAGTACTTC.

This sequence joins TRBV20-1 and TRBJ2-1, with a tentative D call TRBD2 (6 bases). Deletions cut 3 bases from V and 3 bases from J, with 21 bases between. The CDR3 has 17 amino acids. CDR1 DFQATT and CDR2 SNEGSKA come from the germline V gene (reference sequence). The CDR3 region is CSASGAEGRQHYNEQFF. CDR3 coding DNA: TGCAGTGCTAGTGGGGCGGAGGGGCGGCAGCACTACAATGAGCAGTTCTTC.

The chain joins TRBV12-3 or TRBV12-4 to TRBJ1-2; perhaps TRBD1 as D (5 bases). The CDR3 sequence is 13 residues long. The V end lost 6 bases, the J end lost 2 bases, and 10 bases lay between the germline ends. The CDR3 sequence: CASSPPGNYGYTF. CDR3 in DNA: TGTGCCAGCAGCCCCCCAGGGAACTATGGCTACACCTTC.